This record covers a single TCR beta chain. This entry comes from a study of control samples from healthy donors and cancer patients. TCRdb's table, derived via immunoSEQ multiplex PCR, lists solely in-frame clones and lacks some. The sample contains about 43,000 clones, approximately 94% of which appear only once. V lost 3 bases, J lost 6 bases, and 11 bases lay in between. The CDR3 has 13 amino acids. The sample comprised blood. The chain combines TRBV12-3 or TRBV12-4 with TRBJ1-2; D remains ambiguous. The source is a man in his 60s in good health. CDR3 amino acids: CASSLVPGHGYTF. The CDR3 DNA is TGTGCCAGCAGTTTGGTCCCTGGCCATGGCTACACCTTC.